The 14 T cell receptor beta chains below all came from one sample that was sequenced in a study of CD8+ T cells in alopecia areata. Reverse transcribed after extraction, RNA yielded cDNA as the sequencing template. Here immunoSEQ multiplex PCR was the method, and the copy in TCRdb shows in-frame clones only, minus some. The table lists over 60,000 clones, under 60% of them singletons. Specified treatment: oral pan-JAK inhibitor, 5-10 mg twice daily. The material sequenced was CD8+ T cells sorted from blood, taken between weeks 36 and 40, from a patient treated with tofacitinib. These receptors came from a human donor with alopecia areata.

The J gene is TRBJ2-7, the V gene TRBV28; no clear D gene. Trimming took 11 bases from V and 0 from J, leaving 14 bases between them. Germline values: CDR1 MDHEN, CDR2 SYDVKM. The CDR3 runs 13 residues. Here the CDR3 reads CAALGRSSYEQYF. The CDR3 nucleotides are TGTGCCGCCCTTGGCAGGAGCTCCTACGAGCAGTACTTC.

This clone was seen a handful of times. The chain's CDR3 is CASSLAGDRSNTEAFF. As DNA, the CDR3 is TGTGCCAGCAGCTTGGCCGGGGACAGGTCGAACACTGAAGCTTTCTTT. This sequence joins TRBV5-6 and TRBJ1-1, with 8 bases fitting TRBD1. The CDR3 runs 16 residues. Germline V gene lookup returns CDR1 SGHDT and CDR2 YYEEEE. Trimming took 0 bases from V and 1 from J; bases not matched to a gene: 5.

This chain joins TRBV9 and TRBJ1-1, with a possible D match to TRBD1 (6 bases). V lost 3 bases and J 0 bases, leaving 15 bases between the germline ends. The CDR3 length is 16 residues. CDR1 is SGDLS and CDR2 is YYNGEE in the germline V gene. The CDR3 loop is CASSAYRVPMNTEAFF. The CDR3 coding sequence is TGTGCCAGCAGCGCATACAGGGTCCCCATGAACACTGAAGCTTTCTTT.

The rearrangement uses TRBV30 and TRBJ2-2; 11 nucleotides agree with TRBD2. Germline V CDR1 and CDR2: GTSNPN, SVGIG (reference sequence). V lost 5 bases and J lost 5; bases outside the gene matches: 13. CDR3 length equals 17 residues. Here the CDR3 DNA reads TGTGCCTGGGGCGGTCTTAGCGGGAGGGCCGGGACCGGGGAGCTGTTTTTT. Translating gives CAWGGLSGRAGTGELFF.

This clone has a single count. V and J are TRBV4-2 and TRBJ2-2; D possibly corresponds to TRBD1 (6 bases). V shed 7 bases and J shed 0 bases, with 15 bases lying between them. The CDR3 loop spans 16 amino acids. CDR1 is LGHNA and CDR2 is YNFKEQ in the germline V gene. CDR3 amino acids: CASTPRTETNTGELFF. CDR3 nucleotides: TGTGCCAGCACCCCTCGGACAGAGACGAACACCGGGGAGCTGTTTTTT.

The chain has TRBV29-1 and TRBJ2-6; no clear D gene. This CDR3 comprises 13 residues. Trimming pared 4 bases from V and 0 bases from J, leaving 4 bases between. Germline CDR1 and CDR2: SQVTM and ANQGSEA. CDR3 DNA: TGCAGCGTTGCGTTCTCTGGGGCCAACGTCCTGACTTTC. Translated, it gives CSVAFSGANVLTF.

The chain joins TRBV29-1 to TRBJ2-4; D is undetermined. Germline assignment: CDR1 SQVTM and CDR2 ANQGSEA. The CDR3 has 11 amino acids. The ends were cut back, 6 bases at V and 5 bases at J, with 8 bases in the middle. As DNA, the CDR3 is TGCAGCGTCTGGACGGAAAACATTCAGTACTTC. Translation: CSVWTENIQYF.

The J gene is TRBJ2-1, the V gene TRBV4-1, with TRBD1 identical over 7 bases. Germline V gene lookup returns CDR1 MGHRA and CDR2 YSYEKL. CDR3 length equals 16 residues. Losses at the gene ends were 2 bases for V and 4 bases for J; bases not matched to a gene: 8. CDR3 sequence reads: CASSQRGQQDYNEQFF. The DNA for the CDR3 is TGCGCCAGCAGCCAAAGGGGACAGCAAGATTACAATGAGCAGTTCTTC.

The V call is TRBV19, the J call TRBJ1-2; no clear D gene. The CDR3 spans 12 residues. Germline V gives CDR1 LNHDA, CDR2 SQIVND (reference sequence). Trimming removed 7 bases from V and 4 bases from J, with 10 bases in between. Here the CDR3 reads CASTGGVYGYTF. The DNA for the CDR3 is TGTGCCAGTACGGGCGGAGTCTATGGCTACACCTTC. Looking up the rest from reference TRBV19 and TRBJ1-2 gives the full variable domain: DGGITQSPKYLFRKEGQNVTLSCEQNLNHDAMYWYRQDPGQGLRLIYYSQIVNDFQKGDIAEGYSVSREKKESFPLTVTSAQKNPTAFYLCASTGGVYGYTFGSGTRLTVV.

The chain combines TRBV4-1 with TRBJ2-7; TRBD2 aligns across 8 bases. Germline CDR1 MGHRA, CDR2 YSYEKL. CDR3 length equals 15 residues. V dropped 4 bases and J dropped 3; count of bases not matched to a gene: 8. CDR3 protein: CASSRGGQMDYEQYF. Written as DNA, the CDR3 is TGCGCCAGCAGCCGCGGGGGGCAGATGGACTACGAGCAGTACTTC.

V and J are TRBV11-1 and TRBJ2-6, with D possibly being TRBD2 (6 bases). Germline V gene lookup returns CDR1 SGHAT and CDR2 FQDESV (reference sequence). CDR3 size: 14 residues. The V and J ends lost 7 bases and 2 bases respectively, with 9 bases between them. CDR3 sequence (DNA): TGTGCCAGCAAGGAGGGTCCTGGGGCCAACGTCCTGACTTTC. Protein product: CASKEGPGANVLTF.

This sequence joins TRBV7-9 and TRBJ2-3; TRBD2 agrees at 11 bases. The CDR3 runs to 17 residues. V was clipped by 6 bases and J by 5 bases; unmatched bases: 13. From germline, CDR1 is SEHNR and CDR2 FQNEAQ (reference sequence). Written as DNA, the CDR3 is TGTGCCAGCAGTGAAACCATAGCGGGAGGGCCCGAAGATACGCAGTATTTT. This encodes CASSETIAGGPEDTQYF.

The V and J genes are TRBV27 and TRBJ2-3; D not certain. Trimming left V 3 bases short and J 1 base short, with 2 bases between. From germline, CDR1 is MNHEY and CDR2 SMNVEV (reference sequence). The CDR3 sequence is 12 residues long. The CDR3: CASSLGTDTQYF. The CDR3 DNA is TGTGCCAGCAGTTTGGGCACAGATACGCAGTATTTT.

The sample holds a few counts of this clone. The chain has TRBV27 and TRBJ1-2, with TRBD1 identical over 8 bases. V lost 0 bases and J lost 8; bases outside the gene matches: 8. Germline CDR1 is MNHEY and CDR2 is SMNVEV (reference sequence). The CDR3 covers 15 residues. In DNA form, the CDR3 reads TGTGCCAGCAGTTTATCCCTGGACAGGGCTAGAGGCTACACCTTC. It encodes CASSLSLDRARGYTF.